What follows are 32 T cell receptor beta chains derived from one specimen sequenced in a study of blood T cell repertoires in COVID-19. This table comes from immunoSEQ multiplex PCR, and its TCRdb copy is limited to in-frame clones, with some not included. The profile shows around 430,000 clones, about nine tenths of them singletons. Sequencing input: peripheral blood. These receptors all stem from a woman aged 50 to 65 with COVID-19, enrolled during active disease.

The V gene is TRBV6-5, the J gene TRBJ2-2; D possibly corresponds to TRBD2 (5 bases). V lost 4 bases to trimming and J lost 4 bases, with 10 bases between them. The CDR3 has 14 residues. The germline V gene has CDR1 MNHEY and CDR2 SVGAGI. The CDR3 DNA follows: TGTGCCAGCAGTTTCGGGGTTGGCACCGGGGAGCTGTTTTTT. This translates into CASSFGVGTGELFF.

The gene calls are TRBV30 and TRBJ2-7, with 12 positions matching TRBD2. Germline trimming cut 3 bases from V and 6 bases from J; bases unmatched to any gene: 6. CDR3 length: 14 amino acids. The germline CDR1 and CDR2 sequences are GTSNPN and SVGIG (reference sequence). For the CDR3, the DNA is TGTGCCTGGAGACCCCTAGCGGGGGGGCCCGAGCAGTACTTC. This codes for CAWRPLAGGPEQYF.

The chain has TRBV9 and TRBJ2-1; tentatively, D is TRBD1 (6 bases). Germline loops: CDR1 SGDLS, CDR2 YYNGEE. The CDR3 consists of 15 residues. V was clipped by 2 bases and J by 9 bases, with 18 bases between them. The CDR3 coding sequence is TGTGCCAGCAGCGTCACACAGGGCCCGCTGAGTGAGCAGTTCTTC. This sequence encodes CASSVTQGPLSEQFF.

The CDR3 sequence is CAWSMEVLSEQYF. In DNA, the CDR3 is TGTGCCTGGAGTATGGAGGTATTGAGCGAGCAGTACTTC. This sequence joins TRBV30 and TRBJ2-7, with D possibly TRBD2 on 5 matching bases. The CDR3 is made up of 13 amino acids. The germline V gene encodes CDR1 GTSNPN and CDR2 SVGIG (reference sequence). Trimming removed 2 bases at V and 6 bases at J, with 14 bases between.

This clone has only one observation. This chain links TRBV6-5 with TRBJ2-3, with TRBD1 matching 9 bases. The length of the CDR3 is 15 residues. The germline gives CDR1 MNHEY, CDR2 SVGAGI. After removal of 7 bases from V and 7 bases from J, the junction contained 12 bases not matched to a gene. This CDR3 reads CASIPGQGNLNTQYF. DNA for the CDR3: TGTGCCAGCATTCCGGGACAGGGAAATTTGAATACGCAGTATTTT.

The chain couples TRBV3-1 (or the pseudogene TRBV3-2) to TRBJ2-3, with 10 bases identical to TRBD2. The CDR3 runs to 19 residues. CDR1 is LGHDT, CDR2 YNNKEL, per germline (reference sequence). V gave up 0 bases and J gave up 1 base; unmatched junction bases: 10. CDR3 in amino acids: CASSQDRLSGLAGTDTQYF. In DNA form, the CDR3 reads TGTGCCAGCAGCCAAGATCGGCTGTCAGGACTAGCGGGCACAGATACGCAGTATTTT.

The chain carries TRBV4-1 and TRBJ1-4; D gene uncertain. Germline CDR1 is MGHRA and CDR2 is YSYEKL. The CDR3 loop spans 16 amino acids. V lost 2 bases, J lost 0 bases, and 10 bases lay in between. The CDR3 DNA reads TGCGCCAGCAGCCAAAGAACGAGATCAACTAATGAAAAACTGTTTTTT. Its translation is CASSQRTRSTNEKLFF.

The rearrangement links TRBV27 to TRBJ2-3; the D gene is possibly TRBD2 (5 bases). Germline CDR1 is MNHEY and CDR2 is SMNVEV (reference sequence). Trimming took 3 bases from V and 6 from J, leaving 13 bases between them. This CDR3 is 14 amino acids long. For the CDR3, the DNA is TGTGCCAGCAGTTTCCGAGGGCGGTCGGATACGCAGTATTTT. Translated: CASSFRGRSDTQYF.

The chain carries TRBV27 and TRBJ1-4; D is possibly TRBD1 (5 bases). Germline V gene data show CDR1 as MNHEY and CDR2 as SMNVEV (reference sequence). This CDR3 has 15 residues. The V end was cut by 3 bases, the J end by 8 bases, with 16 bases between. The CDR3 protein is CASSFVRRGREKLFF. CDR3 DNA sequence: TGTGCCAGCAGTTTTGTAAGAAGGGGCAGAGAAAAACTGTTTTTT.

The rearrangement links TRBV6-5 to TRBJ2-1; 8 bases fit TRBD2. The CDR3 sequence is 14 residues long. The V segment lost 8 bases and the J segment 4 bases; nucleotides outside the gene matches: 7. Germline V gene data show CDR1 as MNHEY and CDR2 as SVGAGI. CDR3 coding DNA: TGTGCCAGCTGCGGGCTAGCGGGTTACAATGAGCAGTTCTTC. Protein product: CASCGLAGYNEQFF.

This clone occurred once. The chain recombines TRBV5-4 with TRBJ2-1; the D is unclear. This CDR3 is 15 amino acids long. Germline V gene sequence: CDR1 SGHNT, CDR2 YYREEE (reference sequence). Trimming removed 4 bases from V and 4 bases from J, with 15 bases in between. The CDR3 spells CASSNDKVGYNEQFF. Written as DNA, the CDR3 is TGTGCCAGCAGCAACGACAAGGTGGGTTACAATGAGCAGTTCTTC.

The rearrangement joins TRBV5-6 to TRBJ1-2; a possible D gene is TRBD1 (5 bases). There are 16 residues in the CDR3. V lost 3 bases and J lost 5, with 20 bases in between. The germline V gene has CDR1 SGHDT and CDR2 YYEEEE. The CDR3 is CASSWDAPWRAYGYTF. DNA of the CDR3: TGTGCCAGCAGCTGGGACGCTCCCTGGAGGGCTTATGGCTACACCTTC.

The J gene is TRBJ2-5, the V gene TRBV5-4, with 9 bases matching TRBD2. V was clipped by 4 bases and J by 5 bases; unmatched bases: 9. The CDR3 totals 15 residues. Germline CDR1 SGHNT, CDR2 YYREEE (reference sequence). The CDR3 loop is CASSLEGLAMETQYF. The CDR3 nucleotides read TGTGCCAGCAGCCTCGAAGGACTAGCGATGGAGACCCAGTACTTC.

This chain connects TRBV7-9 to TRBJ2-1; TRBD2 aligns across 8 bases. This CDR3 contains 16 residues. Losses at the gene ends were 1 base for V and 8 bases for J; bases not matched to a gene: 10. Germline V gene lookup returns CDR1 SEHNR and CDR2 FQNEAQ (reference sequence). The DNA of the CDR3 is TGTGCCAGCAGCTTAGACGGGCGGGGGGTTCGCGATGAGCAGTTCTTC. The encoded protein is CASSLDGRGVRDEQFF.

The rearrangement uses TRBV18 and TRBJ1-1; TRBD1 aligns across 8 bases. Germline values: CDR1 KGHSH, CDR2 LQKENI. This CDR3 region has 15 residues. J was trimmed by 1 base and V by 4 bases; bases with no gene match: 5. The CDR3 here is CASSLDRAANTEAFF. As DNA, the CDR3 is TGTGCCAGCTCACTGGACAGGGCGGCGAACACTGAAGCTTTCTTT.

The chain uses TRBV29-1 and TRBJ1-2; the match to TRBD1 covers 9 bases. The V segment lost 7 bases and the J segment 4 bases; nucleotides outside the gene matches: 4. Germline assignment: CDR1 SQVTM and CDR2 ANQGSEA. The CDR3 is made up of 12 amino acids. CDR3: CSAGDRAYGYTF. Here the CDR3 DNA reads TGCAGCGCCGGGGACAGGGCCTATGGCTACACCTTC.

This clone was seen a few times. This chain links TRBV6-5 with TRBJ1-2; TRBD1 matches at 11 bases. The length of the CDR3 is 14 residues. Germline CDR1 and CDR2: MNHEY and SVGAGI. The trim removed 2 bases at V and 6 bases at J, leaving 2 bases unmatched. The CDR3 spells CASSYMGQGDGYTF. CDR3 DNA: TGTGCCAGCAGTTACATGGGACAGGGGGATGGCTACACCTTC.

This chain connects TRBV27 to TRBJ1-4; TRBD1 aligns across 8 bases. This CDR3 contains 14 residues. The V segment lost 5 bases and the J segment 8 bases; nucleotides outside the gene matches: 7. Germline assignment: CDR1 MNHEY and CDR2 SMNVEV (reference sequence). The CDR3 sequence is CASSRNRQGEKLFF. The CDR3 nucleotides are TGTGCCAGCAGTCGTAATCGACAGGGGGAAAAACTGTTTTTT. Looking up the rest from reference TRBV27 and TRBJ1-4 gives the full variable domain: EAQVTQNPRYLITVTGKKLTVTCSQNMNHEYMSWYRQDPGLGLRQIYYSMNVEVTDKGDVPEGYKVSRKEKRNFPLILESPSPNQTSLYFCASSRNRQGEKLFFGSGTQLSVL.

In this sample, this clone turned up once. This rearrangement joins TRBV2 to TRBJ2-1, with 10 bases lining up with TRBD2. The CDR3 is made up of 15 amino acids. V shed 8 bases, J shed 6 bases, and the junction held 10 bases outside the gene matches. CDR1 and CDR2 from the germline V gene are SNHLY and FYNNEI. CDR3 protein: CASVAEAGGFNEQFF. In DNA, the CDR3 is TGTGCCAGCGTAGCGGAAGCGGGGGGGTTCAATGAGCAGTTCTTC.

The CDR3: CASTTSGGPPQYF. In nucleotides, the CDR3 is TGTGCCAGCACGACTAGCGGGGGGCCTCCCCAGTACTTC. The rearrangement joins TRBV9 to TRBJ2-5; TRBD2 matches 13 bases. V lost 6 bases and J lost 9; bases outside the gene matches: 5. The CDR3 consists of 13 residues. From germline, CDR1 is SGDLS and CDR2 YYNGEE.

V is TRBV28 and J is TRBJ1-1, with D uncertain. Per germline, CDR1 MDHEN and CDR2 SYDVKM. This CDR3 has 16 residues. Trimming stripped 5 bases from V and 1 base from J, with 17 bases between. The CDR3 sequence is CASSIPKTGRNTEAFF. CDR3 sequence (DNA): TGTGCCAGCAGTATCCCAAAGACGGGAAGGAACACTGAAGCTTTCTTT.

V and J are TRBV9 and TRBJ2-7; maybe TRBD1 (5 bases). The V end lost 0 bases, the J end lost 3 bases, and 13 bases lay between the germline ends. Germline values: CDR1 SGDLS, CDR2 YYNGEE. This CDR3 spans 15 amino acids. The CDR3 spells CASSVGSGLGYEQYF. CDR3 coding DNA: TGTGCCAGCAGCGTAGGATCAGGGCTCGGCTACGAGCAGTACTTC.

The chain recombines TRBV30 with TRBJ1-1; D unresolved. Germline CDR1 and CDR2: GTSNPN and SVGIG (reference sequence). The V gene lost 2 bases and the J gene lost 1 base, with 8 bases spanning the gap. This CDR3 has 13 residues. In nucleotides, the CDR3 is TGTGCCTGGAGTCCGAGTAAGAACACTGAAGCTTTCTTT. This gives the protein CAWSPSKNTEAFF.

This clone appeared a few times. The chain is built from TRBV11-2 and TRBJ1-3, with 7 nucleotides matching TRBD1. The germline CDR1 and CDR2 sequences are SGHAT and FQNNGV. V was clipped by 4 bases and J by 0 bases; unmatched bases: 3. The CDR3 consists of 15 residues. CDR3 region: CASSWDSFSGNTIYF. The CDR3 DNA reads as TGTGCCAGCAGCTGGGACAGCTTCTCTGGAAACACCATATATTTT. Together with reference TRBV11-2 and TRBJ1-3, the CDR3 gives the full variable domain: EAGVAQSPRYKIIEKRQSVAFWCNPISGHATLYWYQQILGQGPKLLIQFQNNGVVDDSQLPKDRFSAERLKGVDSTLKIQPAKLEDSAVYLCASSWDSFSGNTIYFGEGSWLTVV.

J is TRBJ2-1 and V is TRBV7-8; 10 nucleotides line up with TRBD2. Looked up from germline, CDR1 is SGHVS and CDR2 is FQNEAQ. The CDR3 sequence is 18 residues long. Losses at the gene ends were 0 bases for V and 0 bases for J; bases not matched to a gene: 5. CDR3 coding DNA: TGTGCCAGCAGCTTAGCCGCTAGCGGGGGCCCCTCCTACAATGAGCAGTTCTTC. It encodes CASSLAASGGPSYNEQFF.

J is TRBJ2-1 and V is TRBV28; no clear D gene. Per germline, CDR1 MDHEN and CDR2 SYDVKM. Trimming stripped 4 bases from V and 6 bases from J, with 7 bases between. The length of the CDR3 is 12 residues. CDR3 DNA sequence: TGTGCCAGCAGTTCAACTGTCAATGAGCAGTTCTTC. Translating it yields CASSSTVNEQFF. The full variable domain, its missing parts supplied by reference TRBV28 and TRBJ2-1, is DVKVTQSSRYLVKRTGEKVFLECVQDMDHENMFWYRQDPGLGLRLIYFSYDVKMKEKGDIPEGYSVSREKKERFSLILESASTNQTSMYLCASSSTVNEQFFGPGTRLTVL.

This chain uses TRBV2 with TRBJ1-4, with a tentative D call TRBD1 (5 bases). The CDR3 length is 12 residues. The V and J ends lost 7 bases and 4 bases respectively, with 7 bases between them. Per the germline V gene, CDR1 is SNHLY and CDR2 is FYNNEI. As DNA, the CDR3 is TGTGCCAGCACGGGGGGTAATGAAAAACTGTTTTTT. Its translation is CASTGGNEKLFF.

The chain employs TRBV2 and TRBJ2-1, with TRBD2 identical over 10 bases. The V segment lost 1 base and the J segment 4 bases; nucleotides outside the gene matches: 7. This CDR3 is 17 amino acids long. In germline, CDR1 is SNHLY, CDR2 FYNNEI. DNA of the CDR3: TGTGCCAGCAGTGAAGGTCCAGGACTAGCGGAATACAATGAGCAGTTCTTC. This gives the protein CASSEGPGLAEYNEQFF.

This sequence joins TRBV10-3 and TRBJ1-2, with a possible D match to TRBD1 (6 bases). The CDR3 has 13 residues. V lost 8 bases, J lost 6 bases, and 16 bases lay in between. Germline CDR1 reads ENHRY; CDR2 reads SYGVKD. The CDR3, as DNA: TGTGCCATCTTAACCGTCAGGGGCGATGGCTACACCTTC. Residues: CAILTVRGDGYTF.

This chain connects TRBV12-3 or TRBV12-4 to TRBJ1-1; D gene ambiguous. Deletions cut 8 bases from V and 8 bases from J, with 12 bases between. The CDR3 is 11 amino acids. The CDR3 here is CASEKAGEAFF. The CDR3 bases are TGTGCCAGCGAAAAGGCGGGGGAAGCTTTCTTT.

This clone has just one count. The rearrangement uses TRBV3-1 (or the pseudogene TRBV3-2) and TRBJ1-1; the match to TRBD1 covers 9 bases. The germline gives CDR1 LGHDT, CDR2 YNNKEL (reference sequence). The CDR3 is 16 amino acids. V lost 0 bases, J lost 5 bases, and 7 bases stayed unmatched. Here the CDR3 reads CASSQDMDRGPTEAFF. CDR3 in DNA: TGTGCCAGCAGCCAAGATATGGACAGGGGTCCTACTGAAGCTTTCTTT.

The CDR3 sequence is CASSRLAGGRETQYF. The CDR3 DNA follows: TGTGCCAGTAGTCGACTAGCGGGGGGGCGCGAGACCCAGTACTTC. This chain connects TRBV19 to TRBJ2-5; 14 nucleotides agree with TRBD2. Germline loops: CDR1 LNHDA, CDR2 SQIVND (reference sequence). The CDR3 spans 15 residues. Trimming took 5 bases from V and 5 from J; bases not matched to a gene: 4.